A single sample gave rise to the 18 T cell receptor beta chains below, sequenced in a study of Graves' ophthalmopathy and Graves' hyperthyroidism. Amplification of the TCR beta CDR3 regions used RNA transcripts (as template). First-round RT-PCR relied on HTBI primers, and a second-round multiplex PCR came next. TCRdb reanalysed the multiplex PCR reads using MiXCR and keeps one entry per CDR3 protein. The top ten clones hold roughly 10% of a sample with some 1.1 million distinct CDR3 sequences, less than 45% of them seen once. The sample consisted of peripheral blood or thyroid tissue (not recorded which). Receptors originate from an adult man with Graves' hyperthyroidism.

This clonotype was seen ten or more times. The chain is built from TRBV5-8 and TRBJ1-6; TRBD1 might be the D (6 bases). Trimming pared 6 bases from V and 7 bases from J, leaving 11 bases between. Germline lookup yields CDR1 SGHTS and CDR2 YDEGEE. The CDR3 contains 13 residues. Written as DNA, the CDR3 is TGTGCCAGCAAAGAGGGGGTCAATTCACCCCTCCACTTT. It codes for CASKEGVNSPLHF.

V is TRBV6-6 and J is TRBJ2-6; 10 positions agree with TRBD1. Germline assignment: CDR1 MNHNY and CDR2 SVGAGI (reference sequence). Losses at the gene ends were 4 bases for V and 3 bases for J; bases not matched to a gene: 3. The CDR3 length is 16 residues. Here the CDR3 reads CASSSTGGLGANVLTF. CDR3 DNA: TGTGCCAGCAGTTCGACAGGGGGCCTTGGGGCCAACGTCCTGACTTTC.

The chain has TRBV29-1 and TRBJ2-7, with a weak D call TRBD2 (6 bases). This CDR3 is 15 amino acids long. CDR1 is SQVTM and CDR2 is ANQGSEA in the germline V gene. The ends were cut back, 4 bases at V and 3 bases at J, with 19 bases in the middle. This CDR3 reads CSVAHQGLLGYEQYF. CDR3 DNA: TGCAGCGTTGCACATCAGGGACTGTTAGGCTACGAGCAGTACTTC.

This clonotype was counted at least ten times. The CDR3 DNA reads as TGTGCCAGCAGGTTAGGGAGTGAAGCTTTCTTT. This codes for CASRLGSEAFF. The chain combines TRBV2 with TRBJ1-1; D ambiguous. The V gene's germline CDR1 is SNHLY and CDR2 FYNNEI. Trimming removed 6 bases at V and 7 bases at J, with 9 bases between. The CDR3 sequence is 11 residues long. Full variable domain (outside the CDR3, taken from reference TRBV2 and TRBJ1-1): EPEVTQTPSHQVTQMGQEVILRCVPISNHLYFYWYRQILGQKVEFLVSFYNNEISEKSEIFDDQFSVERPDGSNFTLKIRSTKLEDSAMYFCASRLGSEAFFGQGTRLTVV.

This clonotype has a single count. The chain employs TRBV2 and TRBJ2-7; TRBD1 aligns across 8 bases. The CDR3 extends over 14 amino acids. The J segment lost 6 bases and the V segment lost 0 bases, leaving 4 bases of the junction unmatched. Germline loops: CDR1 SNHLY, CDR2 FYNNEI. The CDR3 DNA sequence: TGTGCCAGCAGTGAAGCAGGCGACAGGGGCGAGCAGTACTTC. This encodes CASSEAGDRGEQYF.

The genes are TRBV5-6 and TRBJ2-7, with D perhaps being TRBD1 or TRBD2 (5 bases each). The CDR3 is made up of 15 amino acids. Germline V gives CDR1 SGHDT, CDR2 YYEEEE. V gave up 0 bases and J gave up 3 bases, with 13 bases separating them. Here the CDR3 reads CASSLGPRGLYEQYF. The CDR3 DNA reads TGTGCCAGCAGCTTGGGGCCTCGGGGCCTCTACGAGCAGTACTTC.

This sequence joins TRBV7-3 and TRBJ1-4; D not certain. The V end was cut by 2 bases, the J end by 14 bases, with 15 bases between. The CDR3 is made up of 13 amino acids. In germline, CDR1 is SGHTA, CDR2 FQGTGA. The CDR3 is CASSLVVGEILFF. The DNA of the CDR3 is TGTGCCAGCAGCTTAGTTGTCGGGGAGATTCTGTTTTTT. The full variable domain, in which reference TRBV7-3 and TRBJ1-4 provide the parts outside the CDR3, is GAGVSQTPSNKVTEKGKYVELRCDPISGHTALYWYRQSLGQGPEFLIYFQGTGAADDSGLPNDRFFAVRPEGSVSTLKIQRTERGDSAVYLCASSLVVGEILFFGSGTQLSVL.

This clonotype has at least ten counts. This chain connects TRBV9 to TRBJ2-5, with 10 bases fitting TRBD1. In germline, CDR1 is SGDLS, CDR2 YYNGEE. Germline trimming cut 0 bases from V and 5 bases from J; bases unmatched to any gene: 13. CDR3 size: 18 residues. CDR3 in amino acids: CASSVGISGTGVGETQYF. The CDR3 nucleotides read TGTGCCAGCAGCGTAGGAATATCCGGGACAGGGGTTGGGGAGACCCAGTACTTC.

The sample holds many counts of this clonotype. This chain uses TRBV20-1 with TRBJ2-5; D is uncertain. CDR1 is DFQATT and CDR2 is SNEGSKA in the germline V gene (reference sequence). The V end was cut by 0 bases, the J end by 3 bases, with 2 bases between. The CDR3 is 11 amino acids. The CDR3 DNA reads TGCAGTGCTAGAGATGAAGAGACCCAGTACTTC. Encoded protein: CSARDEETQYF.

This clonotype has a single count. The chain couples TRBV7-8 to TRBJ2-2; D may be TRBD1 or TRBD2 (5 bases each). Per germline, CDR1 SGHVS and CDR2 FQNEAQ. The CDR3 is made up of 17 amino acids. V was shortened by 6 bases and J by 1 base, with 18 bases between the two germline ends. The CDR3 DNA reads TGTGCCAGCAGTTCCGGGACCACCGACGGGAACACCGGGGAGCTGTTTTTT. As protein: CASSSGTTDGNTGELFF.

This clonotype has just a few counts. The chain has TRBV10-3 and TRBJ1-6; 11 nucleotides line up with TRBD1. CDR1 is ENHRY and CDR2 is SYGVKD in the germline V gene. The CDR3 has 17 residues. The ends lost 5 bases at V and 7 bases at J; junction bases unmatched: 10. CDR3 sequence (DNA): TGTGCCATCAGTCGGGGACAGGGGGGGATCTTGAATTCACCCCTCCACTTT. It yields the protein CAISRGQGGILNSPLHF.

This clonotype was counted between two and nine times. In nucleotides, the CDR3 is TGTGCCAGCAGCTTGCGGGTATCCTTCCTCTCAAACACCATATATTTT. Its translation is CASSLRVSFLSNTIYF. J is TRBJ1-3 and V is TRBV7-2; D call uncertain. CDR3 length equals 16 residues. V was clipped by 3 bases and J by 6 bases, with 18 bases between them. CDR1 and CDR2 from the germline V gene are SGHTA and FQGNSA.

The rearrangement links TRBV18 to TRBJ2-5, with TRBD2 matching 7 bases. The CDR3 contains 15 residues. Germline-derived CDR1 and CDR2 are KGHSH and LQKENI. Trimming removed 2 bases from V and 5 bases from J; junction bases left unmatched: 8. Written as DNA, the CDR3 is TGTGCCAGCTCACCAAATCGCGGGAGCACTGAGACCCAGTACTTC. Translation gives CASSPNRGSTETQYF.

This clonotype was detected many times. J is TRBJ1-1 and V is TRBV13; the D is unclear. Trimming stripped 3 bases from V and 9 bases from J, with 11 bases between. From germline, CDR1 is PRHDT and CDR2 FYEKMQ (reference sequence). This CDR3 region has 12 residues. CDR3 bases: TGTGCCAGCAGCTTCCCTATGGGTAAAGCTTTCTTT. Its translation: CASSFPMGKAFF.

This clonotype appeared a single time. This chain links TRBV29-1 with TRBJ2-5, with 10 bases lining up with TRBD2. This CDR3 comprises 16 residues. Germline V gives CDR1 SQVTM, CDR2 ANQGSEA. V was pared by 6 bases and J by 5 bases, with 15 bases of the junction left unmatched. Here the CDR3 reads CSVHMGSGRAGETQYF. CDR3 DNA sequence: TGCAGCGTCCATATGGGGAGCGGGAGGGCCGGGGAGACCCAGTACTTC.

This clonotype came up many times. The rearrangement uses TRBV7-9 and TRBJ2-5; D is ambiguous. From germline, CDR1 is SEHNR and CDR2 FQNEAQ (reference sequence). The CDR3 has 16 residues. V dropped 2 bases and J dropped 2 bases, with 15 bases sitting between them. This chain's CDR3 is CASSLRAGRNQETQYF. DNA of the CDR3: TGTGCCAGCAGCTTAAGGGCAGGACGTAATCAAGAGACCCAGTACTTC. The full variable domain, rest sourced from reference TRBV7-9 and TRBJ2-5, is DTGVSQNPRHKITKRGQNVTFRCDPISEHNRLYWYRQTLGQGPEFLTYFQNEAQLEKSRLLSDRFSAERPKGSFSTLEIQRTEQGDSAMYLCASSLRAGRNQETQYFGPGTRLLVL.

This clonotype was observed a handful of times. This chain uses TRBV20-1 with TRBJ1-1, with 10 bases fitting TRBD1. This CDR3 contains 13 residues. V was pared by 3 bases and J by 7 bases, with 5 bases of the junction left unmatched. The germline V gene has CDR1 DFQATT and CDR2 SNEGSKA (reference sequence). The CDR3 loop reads CSASEGTGVEAFF. As DNA, the CDR3 is TGCAGTGCTAGCGAGGGGACAGGGGTTGAAGCTTTCTTT.

The chain joins TRBV10-2 to TRBJ1-1, with D perhaps TRBD1 (5 bases). Trimming removed 1 base from V and 4 bases from J, with 10 bases in between. This CDR3 contains 14 residues. Germline CDR1 and CDR2: WSHSY and SAAADI. The CDR3 sequence: CASSELWGPTEAFF. The CDR3 DNA reads as TGCGCCAGCAGTGAGTTGTGGGGACCCACTGAAGCTTTCTTT.